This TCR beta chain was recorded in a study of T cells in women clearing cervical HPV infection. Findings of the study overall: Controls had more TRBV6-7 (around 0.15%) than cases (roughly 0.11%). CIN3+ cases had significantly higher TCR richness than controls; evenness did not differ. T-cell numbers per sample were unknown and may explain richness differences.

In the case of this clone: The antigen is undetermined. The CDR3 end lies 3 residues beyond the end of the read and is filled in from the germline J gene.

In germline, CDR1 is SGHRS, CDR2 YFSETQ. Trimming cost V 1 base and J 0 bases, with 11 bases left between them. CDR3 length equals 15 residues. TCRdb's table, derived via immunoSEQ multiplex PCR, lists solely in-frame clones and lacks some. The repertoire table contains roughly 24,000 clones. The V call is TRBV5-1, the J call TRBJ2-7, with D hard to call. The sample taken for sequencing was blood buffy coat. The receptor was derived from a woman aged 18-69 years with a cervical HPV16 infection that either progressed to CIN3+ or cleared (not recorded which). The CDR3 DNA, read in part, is TGCGCCAGCAGCTTGCCGCGCGGCCGCTCCTACGAG. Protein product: CASSLPRGRSYE. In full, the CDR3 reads CASSLPRGRSYEQYF.